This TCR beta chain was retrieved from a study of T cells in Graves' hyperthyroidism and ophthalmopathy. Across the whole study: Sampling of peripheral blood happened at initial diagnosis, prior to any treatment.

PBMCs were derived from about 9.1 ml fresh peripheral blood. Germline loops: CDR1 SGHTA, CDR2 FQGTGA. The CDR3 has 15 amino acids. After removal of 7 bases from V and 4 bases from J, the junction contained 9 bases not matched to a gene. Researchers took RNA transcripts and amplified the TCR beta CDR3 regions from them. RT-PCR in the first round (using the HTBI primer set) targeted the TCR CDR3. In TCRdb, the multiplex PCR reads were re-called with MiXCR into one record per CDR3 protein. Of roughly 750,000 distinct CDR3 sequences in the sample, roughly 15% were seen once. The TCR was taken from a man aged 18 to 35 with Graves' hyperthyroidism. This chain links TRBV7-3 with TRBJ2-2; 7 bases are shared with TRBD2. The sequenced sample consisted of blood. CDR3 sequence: CASNRGGPGTGELFF. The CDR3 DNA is TGTGCCAGCAACCGGGGAGGGCCGGGCACCGGGGAGCTGTTTTTT.